Listed below are T cell receptor beta chains from one sample, sequenced in a study of early T cells in non-severe SARS-CoV-2 infection. Via MiXCR, TCRdb re-called the 5' RACE reads, giving one row per CDR3 protein. The sample yields roughly 20,000 distinct CDR3 sequences, 4.5% to 6% seen once. Sequencing used whole blood, obtained at baseline. These receptors all stem from an adult who was a healthcare worker with PCR-confirmed SARS-CoV-2 infection or an uninfected control (not recorded which). CDR3s include the opening cysteine and the closing phenylalanine or tryptophan. A D gene is named only where the DNA matches it firmly. Size values are once, few and many counts, or a class for expanded clones, and some rows have none.

V: TRBV10-1
J: TRBJ2-5
D: -
size: -
DNA: TGCGCCAGCAGTGAGTCGGGGGAGGTGGGCCAAGAGACCCAGTACTTC
CDR3: CASSESGEVGQETQYF

V: TRBV20-1
J: TRBJ2-3
D: TRBD2
size: many
DNA: TGCAGTGCCCCGTCCCTCCGGGGGGTGGCAGATACGCAGTATTTT
CDR3: CSAPSLRGVADTQYF

V: TRBV7-3
J: TRBJ2-2
D: -
size: medium-sized
DNA: TGTGCCAGCAGCTCCATAGCAACCGGGGAGCTGTTTTTT
CDR3: CASSSIATGELFF

V: TRBV6-2/TRBV6-3
J: TRBJ1-2
D: -
size: many
DNA: TGTGCCAGCCCCGGGGGCTACACCTTC
CDR3: CASPGGYTF

V: TRBV25-1
J: TRBJ2-3
D: -
size: many
DNA: TGTGCCAGCAGTGAAACAACCAGAAGGGATACGCAGTATTTT
CDR3: CASSETTRRDTQYF

V: TRBV10-3
J: TRBJ2-3
D: -
size: many
DNA: TGTGCCATCAGTGAGACGTTTCAGGCAGGGATCGCAGATACGCAGTATTTT
CDR3: CAISETFQAGIADTQYF

V: TRBV5-1
J: TRBJ1-1
D: -
size: -
DNA: TGCGCCAGCAGAGGGACAACGAACACTGAAGCTTTCTTT
CDR3: CASRGTTNTEAFF

V: TRBV5-1
J: TRBJ2-1
D: -
size: many
DNA: TGCGCCAGCAGCACCGGACTCGCTAGGAATGAGCAGTTCTTC
CDR3: CASSTGLARNEQFF

V: TRBV7-2
J: TRBJ1-2
D: -
size: -
DNA: TGTGCCAGCAGCATCTTCTCGGACTATGGCTACACCTTC
CDR3: CASSIFSDYGYTF

V: TRBV30
J: TRBJ2-3
D: -
size: few
DNA: TGTGCCTGGAGTATGGACTCAAGAAGCACAGATACGCAGTATTTT
CDR3: CAWSMDSRSTDTQYF

V: TRBV9
J: TRBJ1-1
D: -
size: medium-sized
DNA: TGTGCCAGCAGCGTAGGCCCCCACACTGAAGCTTTCTTT
CDR3: CASSVGPHTEAFF

V: TRBV10-3
J: TRBJ1-1
D: -
size: -
DNA: TGTGCCGCCATGAGCCCCCTAGCCGGGGGGACTGAAGCTTTCTTT
CDR3: CAAMSPLAGGTEAFF

V: TRBV7-3
J: TRBJ2-1
D: -
size: medium-sized
DNA: TGTGCCAGCAGCTTAAAAGGTGGGAGCTCCTACAATGAGCAGTTCTTC
CDR3: CASSLKGGSSYNEQFF

V: TRBV20-1
J: TRBJ1-2
D: TRBD1
size: many
DNA: TGCAGTGCCCCCGGGACAGGTGCTCCTAAGGGCTACACCTTC
CDR3: CSAPGTGAPKGYTF

V: TRBV7-8
J: TRBJ2-3
D: TRBD2
size: many
DNA: TGTGCCAGCAGCTTAACTAGCGGGGCTGCAGATACGCAGTATTTT
CDR3: CASSLTSGAADTQYF

V: TRBV30
J: TRBJ1-5
D: -
size: many
DNA: TGTGCCTGGAGCTACGGACAGAATCAGCCCCAGCATTTT
CDR3: CAWSYGQNQPQHF

V: TRBV18
J: TRBJ2-3
D: -
size: -
DNA: TGTGCCAGCTCACCACCGTCTTCCACAGATACGCAGTATTTT
CDR3: CASSPPSSTDTQYF

V: TRBV18
J: TRBJ1-3
D: -
size: few
DNA: TGTGCCAGCTCACCGGGGGTCGCTGATCTCTCTGGAAACACCATATATTTT
CDR3: CASSPGVADLSGNTIYF

V: TRBV7-6
J: TRBJ1-1
D: -
size: medium-sized
DNA: TGTGCCAGCAGCTTAGCGGGGGACACTGAAGCTTTCTTT
CDR3: CASSLAGDTEAFF

V: TRBV20-1
J: TRBJ2-7
D: TRBD1
size: -
DNA: TGCAGTGCTAGAGGACAGGGGGCTTCCTACGAGCAGTACTTC
CDR3: CSARGQGASYEQYF

V: TRBV10-3
J: TRBJ2-7
D: TRBD1
size: medium-sized
DNA: TGTGCCATCAGTGACAGAGACAGGGTCTCTTCCTACGAGCAGTACTTC
CDR3: CAISDRDRVSSYEQYF

V: TRBV7-9
J: TRBJ2-5
D: TRBD1
size: -
DNA: TGTGCCAGCAGCTTAGCGCAGGGGGCTGAGACCCAGTACTTC
CDR3: CASSLAQGAETQYF

V: TRBV18
J: TRBJ1-6
D: -
size: -
DNA: TGTGCCAGCTCAACGGACAGTAATTCACCCCTCCACTTT
CDR3: CASSTDSNSPLHF

V: TRBV4-1
J: TRBJ2-5
D: TRBD2
size: -
DNA: TGCGCCAGCAGCCAAACCTTACTAGCGGGGGTACAAGAGACCCAGTACTTC
CDR3: CASSQTLLAGVQETQYF

V: TRBV11-2
J: TRBJ2-1
D: TRBD2
size: -
DNA: TGTGCCAGCAGCTTAGATGCGGGGGGGCTAAATGAGCAGTTCTTC
CDR3: CASSLDAGGLNEQFF

V: TRBV19
J: TRBJ1-5
D: -
size: -
DNA: TGTGCCAGTAGTATAACGAGAAATCAGCCCCAGCATTTT
CDR3: CASSITRNQPQHF

V: TRBV5-1
J: TRBJ1-2
D: TRBD1
size: many
DNA: TGCGCCAGCGCTACGACAGGGGGTGGCTATGGCTACACCTTC
CDR3: CASATTGGGYGYTF

V: TRBV7-9
J: TRBJ2-7
D: -
size: many
DNA: TGTGCCAGCAGCTTACCCTACGGGGAGCGGTACTACGAGCAGTACTTC
CDR3: CASSLPYGERYYEQYF

V: TRBV20-1
J: TRBJ1-5
D: -
size: many
DNA: TGCAGTGCTAGTAACTATTTGCGCAATCAGCCCCAGCATTTT
CDR3: CSASNYLRNQPQHF

V: TRBV10-3
J: TRBJ2-2
D: -
size: -
DNA: TGTGCCGCCAAAGGAGTGACAGATAACACCGGGGAGCTGTTTTTT
CDR3: CAAKGVTDNTGELFF

V: TRBV12-3/TRBV12-4
J: TRBJ1-1
D: -
size: -
DNA: TGTGCCAGCAGCCCCCCCATGGAAGCTTTCTTT
CDR3: CASSPPMEAFF

V: TRBV7-2
J: TRBJ1-1
D: -
size: -
DNA: TGTGCCAGCAGCTTGAACAGTCCCACTGAAGCTTTCTTT
CDR3: CASSLNSPTEAFF

V: TRBV2
J: TRBJ2-5
D: TRBD1
size: many
DNA: TGTGCCAGCAACTCGAACAGGGGTCAAGAGACCCAGTACTTC
CDR3: CASNSNRGQETQYF

V: TRBV20-1
J: TRBJ1-5
D: -
size: many
DNA: TGCAGTGCTAGAGACCGGAGGGAGGGACAGCCCCAGCATTTT
CDR3: CSARDRREGQPQHF

V: TRBV12-3/TRBV12-4
J: TRBJ1-4
D: -
size: few
DNA: TGTGCCAGCAGCCCAGGGGTCACTAATGAAAAACTGTTTTTT
CDR3: CASSPGVTNEKLFF

V: TRBV5-1
J: TRBJ2-5
D: -
size: once
DNA: TGCGCCAGCACCCAGACAGAGGGGGAGACCCAGTACTTC
CDR3: CASTQTEGETQYF

V: TRBV3-1
J: TRBJ1-5
D: -
size: many
DNA: TGTGCCAGCAGCCAAGCTTCGGATCAGCCCCAGCATTTT
CDR3: CASSQASDQPQHF

V: TRBV3-1
J: TRBJ2-5
D: -
size: -
DNA: TGTGCCAGCAGTCAACGCGGCTGGGCCCAAGAGACCCAGTACTTC
CDR3: CASSQRGWAQETQYF

V: TRBV12-3/TRBV12-4
J: TRBJ2-6
D: -
size: few
DNA: TGTGCCCTCCACCTTGGGGCCAACGTCCTGACTTTC
CDR3: CALHLGANVLTF

V: TRBV19
J: TRBJ2-5
D: TRBD1
size: many
DNA: TGTGCCAGTAGTTCCCGACAGGGGATGAAAGAGACCCAGTACTTC
CDR3: CASSSRQGMKETQYF

V: TRBV20-1
J: TRBJ1-4
D: -
size: -
DNA: TGCAGTGCCTTCCCCCGCGACAGCCAGAAACTGTTTTTT
CDR3: CSAFPRDSQKLFF

V: TRBV6-2/TRBV6-3
J: TRBJ2-7
D: TRBD1
size: few
DNA: TGTGCCAGCAGATCCACCGCCGGGACAGGGTTCCACGAGCAGTACTTC
CDR3: CASRSTAGTGFHEQYF

V: TRBV7-2
J: TRBJ1-2
D: TRBD1
size: -
DNA: TGTGCCAGCAGCCCCAGGGGGCCCCTCTATGGCTACACCTTC
CDR3: CASSPRGPLYGYTF

V: TRBV7-8
J: TRBJ1-1
D: -
size: many
DNA: TGTGCCAGCAGCTTACCAGCCCGGGCGTCGGGACTGGCTTTCTTT
CDR3: CASSLPARASGLAFF

V: TRBV7-7
J: TRBJ2-1
D: -
size: few
DNA: TGTGCTAGCAGCTTAGTTCTCTACAATGAGCAGTTCTTC
CDR3: CASSLVLYNEQFF

V: TRBV4-2
J: TRBJ2-3
D: TRBD1
size: few
DNA: TGTGCCAGCAGCCAAGAACAGGGGGGAGTCACAGATACGCAGTATTTT
CDR3: CASSQEQGGVTDTQYF

V: TRBV10-3
J: TRBJ2-7
D: -
size: -
DNA: TGTGCCAGCAAGGGGTTTACCTACGAGCAGTACTTC
CDR3: CASKGFTYEQYF

V: TRBV7-8
J: TRBJ2-7
D: -
size: medium-sized
DNA: TGTGCCAGCAGCTTACTTAGGGTAGGCGAGCAGTACTTC
CDR3: CASSLLRVGEQYF

V: TRBV12-3/TRBV12-4
J: TRBJ1-1
D: -
size: medium-sized
DNA: TGTGCCAGCAGTTTCCTCGTCCGGGGGGTGAACACTGAAGCTTTCTTT
CDR3: CASSFLVRGVNTEAFF